This T cell receptor beta chain was identified in a study of T-cell reconstitution after alpha-beta-depleted transplantation in children. Unique molecular identifiers were built into the TCRbeta library. From the PCR reads, TCRdb called clonotypes with MiXCR, one entry per CDR3 protein. The data show about 610,000 distinct CDR3 sequences, roughly a tenth seen once. This clonotype was found a few times. Per germline, CDR1 SQVTM and CDR2 ANQGSEA. The CDR3 is 15 amino acids. Trimming at V came to 7 bases and at J to 8 bases, leaving 14 bases not matched to a gene. The sequenced sample was PBMCs from the stem cell graft donor, obtained from the stem cell graft. The chain uses TRBV29-1 and TRBJ1-2, with 12 positions matching TRBD1. This TCR was recovered from a human donor who donated a stem cell graft to a child with acute myeloid leukemia. The CDR3 DNA is TGCAGCGCTAGGGACAGGGGGCAAGAAGTTGGAGGCTACACCTTC. Its protein is CSARDRGQEVGGYTF.